This T cell receptor (beta chain) was documented in a study of read filtering for tumor transcriptome and immune sequencing. At the level of the study: The cohort had approximately 16 men and over eleven women aged roughly 40 to 90, mean about 70 years. Per sample, TCR-region reads ranged about 3.5 to 11 million by IR-seq, roughly 75 to 1,400 by RNA-seq. Overall study findings and caveats: Even smaller IR-seq throughput identified most shared clonotypes. In IR-seq, single-read clonotypes were roughly 82% of clonotypes but around 3.5% of reads.

This library used approximately 0.4 ug RNA and molecular barcoded adaptors spanning alpha/delta and beta/gamma chains. TCRdb processed the reads anew with MiXCR; each CDR3 protein has one entry. The data hold 39,000 or so distinct CDR3 sequences, with more than 13% observed a single time. In its sample, this clonotype was seen many times. Its antigen is not known. The ends lost 3 bases at V and 4 bases at J; junction bases unmatched: 9. CDR3 length: 17 amino acids. From germline, CDR1 is LGHDT and CDR2 YNNKEL (reference sequence). The sample was a population of CD138-negative cells sorted from bone marrow. The rearrangement links TRBV3-1 to TRBJ2-2; 9 bases are shared with TRBD1. The TCR sequence derives from a donor at least 40 years old with multiple myeloma. DNA of the CDR3: TGTGCCAGCAGCCAGGGACCGGGACAGGGCGCCACCGGGGAGCTGTTTTTT. This encodes CASSQGPGQGATGELFF. Supplemented by reference TRBV3-1 and TRBJ2-2, the full variable domain reads DTAVSQTPKYLVTQMGNDKSIKCEQNLGHDTMYWYKQDSKKFLKIMFSYNNKELIINETVPNRFSPKSPDKAHLNLHINSLELGDSAVYFCASSQGPGQGATGELFFGEGSRLTVL.